Listed below are T cell receptor beta chains from one sample, sequenced in a study of blood T cells in healthy people across ages. MiXCR was run by TCRdb on the 5' RACE reads, yielding one entry per CDR3 protein. The sample includes fewer than 1.5 million distinct CDR3 sequences, 42% seen only once; the top ten take 7.9%. Sequenced sample: blood. These receptor sequences come from a woman under 30 in good health. CDR3s include the opening cysteine and the closing phenylalanine or tryptophan. The D gene is left open where the match is weak. Size is omitted from some rows. Given values are once, few, many or a class for expanded clones.

abundance,v_gene,j_gene,d_gene,len,CDR3nt,CDR3aa
few,TRBV5-1,TRBJ2-7,TRBD2,14,TGCGCCAGCAACCTGGGGGGGTCCTACAATGAGCAGTACTTC,CASNLGGSYNEQYF
few,TRBV7-9,TRBJ2-7,TRBD2,15,TGTGCCAGCAGCATTGGACTAGCGTCAACCTACGAGCAGTACTTC,CASSIGLASTYEQYF
few,TRBV7-2,TRBJ2-5,TRBD2,16,TGTGCCAGCAGCTCACTCACGGGAGGGGATCAAGAGACCCAGTACTTC,CASSSLTGGDQETQYF
.,TRBV2,TRBJ2-3,.,13,TGTGCCAGCAGTGGATGGACTGGTTATACGCAGTATTTT,CASSGWTGYTQYF
.,TRBV5-1,TRBJ2-7,TRBD1,14,TGCGCCAGCAGCTTGGCCGGGCAGGGGGACGAGCAGTACTTC,CASSLAGQGDEQYF
few,TRBV6-5,TRBJ2-5,.,13,TGTGCCAGCAGCCGAGAAAAGGGGGAGACCCAGTACTTC,CASSREKGETQYF
few,TRBV5-6,TRBJ1-5,.,13,TGTGCCAGCAGCTTGGCTCAGGGGCAGCCCCAGCATTTT,CASSLAQGQPQHF
few,TRBV9,TRBJ2-3,TRBD2,16,TGTGCCAGCAGCGCGAAGCGGGGGGGCTTGGTAGATACGCAGTATTTT,CASSAKRGGLVDTQYF
.,TRBV7-9,TRBJ2-7,.,15,TGTGCCAGCAGCTTGGGGTCCACAGAACAAGGCGAGCAGTACTTC,CASSLGSTEQGEQYF
.,TRBV10-3,TRBJ2-1,TRBD2,18,TGTGCCATCAGTGAACGTCTAGCGGGGGGGATCGGCAACAATGAGCAGTTCTTC,CAISERLAGGIGNNEQFF
.,TRBV29-1,TRBJ2-1,TRBD1,17,TGCAGCGTTGAAATGGGACTCGGGACAGGGTACCAAGAGACCCAGTTCTTC,CSVEMGLGTGYQETQFF
.,TRBV20-1,TRBJ2-6,.,13,TGCAGTGCCCCCAGGGCTGGGGCCAACGTCCTGACTTTC,CSAPRAGANVLTF
few,TRBV25-1,TRBJ2-5,TRBD1,13,TGTGCCAGCTCAGGGGGCACAGGGGAGACCCAGTACTTC,CASSGGTGETQYF
.,TRBV13,TRBJ2-1,TRBD2,17,TGTGCCAGCAGCCTAGGACTAGCGGGAGCGACGTACAATGAGCAGTTCTTC,CASSLGLAGATYNEQFF
few,TRBV30,TRBJ2-1,.,13,TGTGCCTGGAGTATTGGGGGATACAATGAGCAGTTCTTC,CAWSIGGYNEQFF
.,TRBV6-2/TRBV6-3,TRBJ2-3,.,17,TGTGCCAGCAGTCCCTACGCACCCACTTCAGTCCCAGATACGCAGTATTTT,CASSPYAPTSVPDTQYF
.,TRBV24-1,TRBJ2-7,.,13,TGTGCCACCAGTGATTTTTCCCGGGCGGGGCAGTACTTC,CATSDFSRAGQYF
.,TRBV7-2,TRBJ2-3,TRBD2,17,TGTGCCAGCAGCTTAGTCGGACTAGCGGGGGGAAGGGATACGCAGTATTTT,CASSLVGLAGGRDTQYF
many,TRBV20-1,TRBJ1-6,.,18,TGCAGTGCTAGTGCGGTAACCGCTTCTAGCTCCTATAATTCACCCCTCCACTTT,CSASAVTASSSYNSPLHF
.,TRBV20-1,TRBJ2-7,.,14,TGCAGTGCTAGAGGGGCCCGGGAGAGCCACGAGCAGTACTTC,CSARGARESHEQYF
few,TRBV6-5,TRBJ2-3,.,13,TGTGCCAGCATCTCAACGGGGGCGGATACGCAGTATTTT,CASISTGADTQYF
few,TRBV5-1,TRBJ2-1,.,16,TGCGCCAGCAGCTTGTCTTTCGGCAGCTCCTACAATGAGCAGTTCTTC,CASSLSFGSSYNEQFF
.,TRBV7-9,TRBJ1-1,.,12,TGTTCCAGCAGCTTAGTCGCGACTGAAGCTTTCTTT,CSSSLVATEAFF
.,TRBV4-2,TRBJ2-7,TRBD2,16,TGTGCCAGCAGCCAAGAACCCCTAGCGGGACGCTACGAGCAGTACTTC,CASSQEPLAGRYEQYF
.,TRBV12-3/TRBV12-4,TRBJ2-3,TRBD1,14,TGTGCCAGCAGGGACAGGGAGATTATAGATACGCAGTATTTT,CASRDREIIDTQYF
few,TRBV10-3,TRBJ1-1,TRBD1,15,TGTGCCATCAGTGTTCGGCAGGGGGGTGAGACTGAAGCTTTCTTT,CAISVRQGGETEAFF
.,TRBV12-3/TRBV12-4,TRBJ1-6,TRBD1,18,TGTGCCAGCAGTTTAGGTCGTTTAATGGCACAGGGGATTTCACCCCTCCACTTT,CASSLGRLMAQGISPLHF
few,TRBV6-2/TRBV6-3,TRBJ2-5,.,12,TGTGCCAGCAGATCGATCTCGGAGACCCAGTACTTC,CASRSISETQYF
few,TRBV28,TRBJ2-1,TRBD1,18,TGTGCCAGCAGTACCCAGACCCCAGGGGGCATTTACTACAATGAGCAGTTCTTC,CASSTQTPGGIYYNEQFF
few,TRBV7-8,TRBJ2-7,.,14,TGTGCCAGCAGCTTAGGACTAACTTCGGCCGAGCAGTACTTC,CASSLGLTSAEQYF
.,TRBV20-1,TRBJ2-3,TRBD2,15,TGCAGTGCTCTTCTAGCGGGAGGGTCCACAGATACGCAGTATTTT,CSALLAGGSTDTQYF
.,TRBV27,TRBJ2-7,.,14,TGTGCCAGCAGTGTAAGGCAGGGATTCTACGAGCAGTACTTC,CASSVRQGFYEQYF
.,TRBV6-5,TRBJ2-2,.,14,TGTGCCGTTGGGGCAGGGTCGAACACCGGGGAGCTGTTTTTT,CAVGAGSNTGELFF